The 21 T cell receptor beta chains below were found in one sample sequenced in a study of blood T cell repertoires in COVID-19. Repertoires were generated with immunoSEQ multiplex PCR, while TCRdb's copy carries only in-frame clones and drops some. The table shows approximately 330,000 clones, with roughly 87% occurring only once. The sample consisted of peripheral blood. These receptors originate from a man aged 25 to 45 with COVID-19, enrolled during active disease.

The chain links TRBV28 to TRBJ1-2; the D is unclear. The CDR3 has 14 residues. V lost 3 bases and J 4 bases, leaving 12 bases between the germline ends. Germline lookup yields CDR1 MDHEN and CDR2 SYDVKM. CDR3 bases: TGTGCCAGCAGTTTCCCGGCAGCGTTCTATGGCTACACCTTC. It is translated as CASSFPAAFYGYTF.

This chain links TRBV7-2 with TRBJ2-2; D not resolved. The CDR3 runs 12 residues. V was cut by 3 bases and J by 6 bases, with 5 bases left in between. Germline lookup yields CDR1 SGHTA and CDR2 FQGNSA. The CDR3 DNA reads TGTGCCAGCAGCTTTCGGGCCGGGGAGCTGTTTTTT. As protein: CASSFRAGELFF.

V is TRBV6-5 and J is TRBJ1-1; D remains unclear. Trimming took 2 bases from V and 1 from J, leaving 8 bases between them. The CDR3 is 14 residues long. CDR1 and CDR2 from the germline V gene are MNHEY and SVGAGI. CDR3 DNA: TGTGCCAGCAGTTACCTTGGCTCGAACACTGAAGCTTTCTTT. Residues: CASSYLGSNTEAFF.

The chain carries TRBV3-1 (or the pseudogene TRBV3-2) and TRBJ1-4, with D possibly matching TRBD1 (5 bases). CDR3 length: 14 amino acids. V lost 2 bases to trimming and J lost 4 bases, with 8 bases between them. CDR1 is LGHDT and CDR2 is YNNKEL in the germline V gene (reference sequence). The CDR3 region has the DNA TGTGCCAGCAGCCAATTTAGGGGTAATGAAAAACTGTTTTTT. It is translated as CASSQFRGNEKLFF.

This clone is a singleton in its sample. V usage is TRBV5-1 and J usage is TRBJ1-4; no definite D call. Per the germline V gene, CDR1 is SGHRS and CDR2 is YFSETQ. The ends were cut back, 1 base at V and 0 bases at J, with 7 bases in the middle. The CDR3 is made up of 15 amino acids. CDR3 coding DNA: TGCGCCAGCAGCTTGATAGAGGCAACTAATGAAAAACTGTTTTTT. Protein product: CASSLIEATNEKLFF.

This clone has just one count. This chain connects TRBV6-5 to TRBJ1-1; D is undetermined. Trimming stripped 5 bases from V and 3 bases from J, with 10 bases between. Germline CDR1 is MNHEY and CDR2 is SVGAGI. There are 13 residues in the CDR3. CDR3 nucleotides: TGTGCCAGCAGTCCGGACGGGGACACTGAAGCTTTCTTT. Protein product: CASSPDGDTEAFF.

The chain links TRBV7-2 to TRBJ2-7; TRBD2 matches 9 bases. Trimming removed 0 bases from V and 2 bases from J; junction bases left unmatched: 11. Germline-derived CDR1 and CDR2 are SGHTA and FQGNSA. The CDR3 consists of 18 residues. CDR3 amino acids: CASSLAGLAGWVAYEQYF. The CDR3 DNA reads TGTGCCAGCAGCTTAGCGGGTCTAGCGGGATGGGTGGCCTACGAGCAGTACTTC.

In this sample, this clone turned up once. This chain connects TRBV6-6 to TRBJ1-5; 10 nucleotides agree with TRBD1. This CDR3 has 16 amino acids. The V segment lost 6 bases and the J segment 3 bases; nucleotides outside the gene matches: 8. Germline V gene data show CDR1 as MNHNY and CDR2 as SVGAGI (reference sequence). CDR3 sequence reads: CASSPPGTGVNQPQHF. The CDR3 nucleotides read TGTGCCAGCAGCCCCCCCGGGACAGGGGTCAATCAGCCCCAGCATTTT.

J is TRBJ1-6 and V is TRBV18; D gene unclear. V shed 2 bases and J shed 7 bases, with 6 bases lying between them. CDR1 is KGHSH, CDR2 LQKENI, per germline. The CDR3 has 13 residues. The CDR3 is CASSPSPNSPLHF. The CDR3 bases are TGTGCCAGCTCACCATCCCCGAATTCACCCCTCCACTTT.

The chain recombines TRBV6-2 or TRBV6-3 with TRBJ1-6, with a tentative D call TRBD1 (6 bases). V lost 4 bases to trimming and J lost 10 bases, with 17 bases between them. The CDR3 has 15 residues. Germline V CDR1 and CDR2: MNHEY, SVGEGT. This CDR3 reads CASSWLLYRESPLHF. As DNA, the CDR3 is TGTGCCAGCAGTTGGCTCCTCTACAGGGAATCACCCCTCCACTTT.

This clone was recorded once. The chain uses TRBV28 and TRBJ2-5; D gene uncertain. Germline CDR1 reads MDHEN; CDR2 reads SYDVKM. The CDR3 consists of 17 residues. Deletions cut 3 bases from V and 5 bases from J, with 22 bases between. The CDR3 DNA reads as TGTGCCAGCAGTTTCCCCCCAATACAAACCTTGGAGGAGACCCAGTACTTC. It specifies CASSFPPIQTLEETQYF.

The chain uses TRBV6-4 and TRBJ2-1; D is ambiguous. CDR3 length: 11 residues. Trimming stripped 6 bases from V and 7 bases from J, with 7 bases between. The germline gives CDR1 MRHNA, CDR2 SNTAGT. DNA of the CDR3: TGTGCCAGCAGGGCTAGGAATGAGCAGTTCTTC. Translated: CASRARNEQFF.

This clone was picked up a small number of times. This chain joins TRBV10-1 and TRBJ2-2; perhaps TRBD1 as D (6 bases). Germline V gives CDR1 WNHNN, CDR2 SYGVQD (reference sequence). Trimming left V 10 bases short and J 2 bases short, with 14 bases between. This CDR3 region has 14 residues. The CDR3 nucleotides read TGCGCCACCCAACGGGGACAAAACACCGGGGAGCTGTTTTTT. This codes for CATQRGQNTGELFF.

The chain recombines TRBV4-3 with TRBJ1-6; TRBD1 aligns across 8 bases. The CDR3 covers 16 residues. After removal of 4 bases from V and 6 bases from J, the junction contained 8 bases not matched to a gene. Germline assignment: CDR1 LGHNA and CDR2 YSLEER. The DNA for the CDR3 is TGCGCCAGCAGCCCGACAGGGGCGGCTAGTAATTCACCCCTCCACTTT. Its translation is CASSPTGAASNSPLHF.

The V and J genes are TRBV28 and TRBJ1-2; D perhaps matches TRBD1 (5 bases). CDR1 is MDHEN, CDR2 SYDVKM, per germline. V lost 7 bases, J lost 7 bases, and 16 bases lay in between. The CDR3 contains 13 residues. The CDR3, as DNA: TGTGCCAGCATTGCCTCGGGGGGTCTTGGCTACACCTTC. This sequence encodes CASIASGGLGYTF.

The V call is TRBV18, the J call TRBJ2-5; D may be TRBD2 (5 bases). V was clipped by 6 bases and J by 0 bases, with 17 bases between them. This CDR3 has 16 amino acids. Per the germline V gene, CDR1 is KGHSH and CDR2 is LQKENI. The CDR3 reads CASSPLSGTYQETQYF. CDR3 sequence (DNA): TGTGCCAGCTCGCCGTTAAGCGGAACGTACCAAGAGACCCAGTACTTC. Looking up the rest from reference TRBV18 and TRBJ2-5 gives the full variable domain: NAGVMQNPRHLVRRRGQEARLRCSPMKGHSHVYWYRQLPEEGLKFMVYLQKENIIDESGMPKERFSAEFPKEGPSILRIQQVVRGDSAAYFCASSPLSGTYQETQYFGPGTRLLVL.

This chain links TRBV5-1 with TRBJ1-1; D is undetermined. V was cut by 4 bases and J by 1 base, with 14 bases left in between. The CDR3 consists of 15 residues. From germline, CDR1 is SGHRS and CDR2 YFSETQ. CDR3 nucleotide sequence: TGCGCCAGCAGCGAACCCGGGAATTCGAACACTGAAGCTTTCTTT. This gives the protein CASSEPGNSNTEAFF.

Of note for this clone: Other DNA sequences of this sample code for an identical CDR3. V usage is TRBV28 and J usage is TRBJ2-7; 11 bases map to TRBD2. This CDR3 spans 14 amino acids. V was pared by 6 bases and J by 1 base, with 2 bases of the junction left unmatched. Germline values: CDR1 MDHEN, CDR2 SYDVKM. DNA of the CDR3: TGTGCCAGCAGCGGGACTAGCGGTTCCTACGAGCAGTACTTC. It yields the protein CASSGTSGSYEQYF.

V gene TRBV7-9 combines with J gene TRBJ2-4; the match to TRBD2 covers 7 bases. Germline CDR1 SEHNR, CDR2 FQNEAQ (reference sequence). The CDR3 has 15 amino acids. Germline trimming cut 8 bases from V and 0 bases from J; bases unmatched to any gene: 7. In DNA form, the CDR3 reads TGTGCCAGCGGCTCCGGGGGGACAGCCAAAAACATTCAGTACTTC. Translating it yields CASGSGGTAKNIQYF.

The chain joins TRBV7-2 to TRBJ1-1; TRBD1 matches 9 bases. The junction had 8 bases not matched to a gene; V was cut back by 5 bases and J by 1 base. The CDR3 runs 16 residues. Per the germline V gene, CDR1 is SGHTA and CDR2 is FQGNSA. CDR3 in DNA: TGTGCCAGCAGCACCCGGACAGGGGTCAGGAACACTGAAGCTTTCTTT. Its protein is CASSTRTGVRNTEAFF.

The V call is TRBV6-5, the J call TRBJ2-7; 7 bases fit TRBD2. The junction had 4 bases not matched to a gene; V was cut back by 0 bases and J by 2 bases. From germline, CDR1 is MNHEY and CDR2 SVGAGI. The CDR3 length is 15 residues. The CDR3 DNA sequence: TGTGCCAGCAGTTACTCGACTAGCAGAGCCTACGAGCAGTACTTC. Encoded protein: CASSYSTSRAYEQYF.